Listed below are T cell receptor beta chains from one sample, sequenced in a study of CD8+ T cells in alopecia areata. The table came from immunoSEQ multiplex PCR; TCRdb's copy has only in-frame clones and leaves some out. The repertoire consists of about 250,000 clones, with 60% occurring once and the leading ten covering 0.75% to 0.95%. The sample in question was CD4+ T cells sorted from blood, obtained around week 53, from a patient treated with tofacitinib. All receptors derive from a human donor with alopecia areata. The CDR3 runs from the conserved cysteine through the conserved F or W. Fields, in order: J gene, clone size, D gene, V gene, CDR3 DNA, CDR3 protein. D genes are given only for firm matches. Clone size, where shown, is once, few, many, or a class for clones that have expanded.

>TRBJ2-3|NA|NA|TRBV29-1
TGCAGCGTTGAAGGAGGGCGCGGCCCCACAGATACGCAGTATTTT
CSVEGGRGPTDTQYF
>TRBJ2-1|NA|NA|TRBV6-1
TGTGCCAGCAGTCCTCGGAATGAGCAGTTCTTC
CASSPRNEQFF
>TRBJ1-5|NA|TRBD1|TRBV15
TGTGCCACCAGCAGAGGGACAGGGAGTAATCAGCCCCAGCATTTT
CATSRGTGSNQPQHF
>TRBJ2-5|NA|TRBD1|TRBV5-1
TGCGCCAGCAGCCCCTTCGGGACAGATCAAGAGACCCAGTACTTC
CASSPFGTDQETQYF
>TRBJ1-6|once|NA|TRBV6-1
TGTGCCAGCAGTGAGTTCTTAGGCGATTCGGTTAATTCACCCCTCCACTTT
CASSEFLGDSVNSPLHF
>TRBJ2-7|few|TRBD1|TRBV19
TGTGCCAGTAGTCTCGGACAGGGCTACGAGCAGTACTTC
CASSLGQGYEQYF
>TRBJ2-3|NA|TRBD1|TRBV4-3
TGCGCCAGCAGCCAGGGCGTTAAGGGGGCGAGTTTAGCAGATACGCAGTATTTT
CASSQGVKGASLADTQYF
>TRBJ2-7|NA|NA|TRBV29-1
TGCAGCGTGATAGGGGGGGGGTCCGAGCAGTACTTC
CSVIGGGSEQYF
>TRBJ1-1|NA|NA|TRBV29-1
TGCAGCGTTGAAGAAACACAGATCACTGAAGCTTTCTTT
CSVEETQITEAFF
>TRBJ1-2|NA|TRBD1|TRBV25-1
TGTGCCAGCACGGCGACAGGGGGCAGCTATGGCTACACCTTC
CASTATGGSYGYTF
>TRBJ2-5|few|NA|TRBV5-1
TGCGCCAGCAGCTTGGAAGGAGCAGAGACCCAGTACTTC
CASSLEGAETQYF
>TRBJ1-5|NA|TRBD1|TRBV30
TGTGCCTGGGGACAGGGGCTGGATCAGCCCCAGCATTTT
CAWGQGLDQPQHF
>TRBJ1-2|NA|NA|TRBV11-3
TGTGCCGGGCCCTATGGCTACACCTTC
CAGPYGYTF
>TRBJ2-5|NA|NA|TRBV5-1
TGCGCCAGCAGCAGAGAAGCGGGTGGGGAGACCCAGTACTTC
CASSREAGGETQYF
>TRBJ1-4|NA|NA|TRBV6-5
TGTGCCAGCAGTTACTCGGTAAAGGAAAAACTGTTTTTT
CASSYSVKEKLFF
>TRBJ2-7|few|NA|TRBV4-1
TGCGCCAGCAGCCAAGTGGGTAGAAGCAGCTCCTACGAGCAGTACTTC
CASSQVGRSSSYEQYF